This T cell receptor beta chain comes out of a study of T cell repertoires in cytomegalovirus infection. The overall study: It can be stated that public TCR beta signatures indicated CMV infection as well as a matching HLA type.

The V gene lost 5 bases and the J gene lost 5 bases, with 11 bases spanning the gap. The length of the CDR3 is 13 residues. This clonotype has a handful of counts. What it recognizes is unknown. TCRdb reprocessed the reads with MiXCR, giving one entry per CDR3 protein. The repertoire holds 90,000 to 110,000 distinct CDR3 sequences, around 28% seen once, with roughly 81% in the top ten. The sequenced sample was CD8+ T cells from cultured PBMCs, obtained from culture after CMV antigen stimulation. The rearrangement joins TRBV12-3 or TRBV12-4 to TRBJ2-3; D is unresolved. This TCR derives from a human donor in good health (CMV status not recorded). Some clones in this sample may be carry-over from other donors' samples. The CDR3 is CASSPEHLDTQYF. The CDR3 DNA reads TGTGCCAGCAGTCCTGAACACCTAGATACGCAGTATTTT.